Listed below are T cell receptor beta chains from one sample, sequenced in a study of blood T cell repertoires in COVID-19. This table comes from immunoSEQ multiplex PCR, and its TCRdb copy is limited to in-frame clones, with some not included. This table holds approximately 300,000 clones, over 85% found once. Sequencing input: peripheral blood. Every receptor here comes from a woman in her twenties or thirties with COVID-19, enrolled during active disease. The CDR3 runs from the conserved cysteine through the conserved F or W. The order of the fields is D gene, clone size, J gene, V gene, CDR3 protein, CDR3 DNA. A D gene is named only where the DNA matches it firmly. Size is stated for part of the rows, as once, few or many counts, or as a class when the clone is expanded.

>NA|NA|TRBJ2-5|TRBV20-1
CSANEGETQYF
TGCAGTGCTAACGAGGGTGAGACCCAGTACTTC
>NA|few|TRBJ2-2|TRBV4-3
CASSQLILTGELFF
TGCGCCAGCAGCCAACTTATACTCACCGGGGAGCTGTTTTTT
>TRBD1|once|TRBJ2-7|TRBV19
CASSFPGQGRREQYF
TGTGCCAGTAGTTTTCCGGGACAGGGGAGAAGAGAGCAGTACTTC
>NA|NA|TRBJ1-2|TRBV19
CASRTREGGYGYTF
TGTGCCAGCCGTACTAGAGAGGGAGGCTATGGCTACACCTTC
>NA|NA|TRBJ1-4|TRBV28
CASHAMGAGVANEKLFF
TGTGCCAGTCACGCAATGGGGGCAGGGGTTGCTAATGAAAAACTGTTTTTT
>TRBD1|NA|TRBJ1-6|TRBV9
CASSVEGQVYPNSPLHF
TGTGCCAGCAGCGTAGAGGGACAGGTTTATCCTAATTCACCCCTCCACTTT
>TRBD2|NA|TRBJ2-5|TRBV2
CASSLLAGGETQYF
TGTGCCAGCAGCTTACTAGCGGGGGGGGAGACCCAGTACTTC
>NA|NA|TRBJ1-5|TRBV6-5
CASSRTAYQPQHF
TGTGCCAGCAGTAGAACAGCCTATCAGCCCCAGCATTTT
>NA|NA|TRBJ1-3|TRBV15
CATSRDWGPGNTIYF
TGTGCCACCAGCAGAGATTGGGGGCCAGGAAACACCATATATTTT
>NA|NA|TRBJ2-5|TRBV4-1
CASSQDLTTPETQYF
TGCGCCAGCAGCCAAGATCTTACTACCCCCGAGACCCAGTACTTC
>TRBD1|NA|TRBJ1-1|TRBV19
CASSPGQQTSITFF
TGTGCCAGTAGTCCGGGACAGCAAACTTCAATAACTTTCTTT
>NA|NA|TRBJ1-5|TRBV27
CASSFFGQPQHF
TGTGCCAGCAGTTTTTTCGGTCAGCCCCAGCATTTT
>NA|once|TRBJ2-3|TRBV5-5
CASAFGGSTDTQYF
TGTGCCAGCGCTTTCGGAGGAAGCACAGATACGCAGTATTTT
>TRBD1|NA|TRBJ1-2|TRBV4-3
CASSQDRHGYTF
TGCGCCAGCAGCCAGGACAGGCATGGCTACACCTTC
>TRBD1|NA|TRBJ1-2|TRBV15
CATTQDRGPYGYTF
TGTGCCACCACCCAAGACAGGGGGCCCTATGGCTACACCTTC
>TRBD2|NA|TRBJ2-5|TRBV6-5
CASSPGGPFQETQYF
TGTGCCAGCAGTCCGGGGGGACCCTTCCAAGAGACCCAGTACTTC
>NA|NA|TRBJ2-7|TRBV4-2
CASSQERGSSYEQYF
TGTGCCAGCAGCCAAGAAAGAGGGAGCTCCTACGAGCAGTACTTC
>NA|few|TRBJ1-1|TRBV2
CASNSQGNTEAFF
TGTGCCAGCAACTCTCAGGGGAACACTGAAGCTTTCTTT
>NA|NA|TRBJ1-3|TRBV4-2
CASSQDYGENTIYF
TGTGCCAGCAGCCAAGATTACGGGGAAAACACCATATATTTT
>NA|NA|TRBJ2-5|TRBV6-1
CASSEKGRGETQYF
TGTGCCAGCAGTGAAAAGGGGAGGGGGGAGACCCAGTACTTC
>TRBD1|few|TRBJ2-1|TRBV4-3
CASSQTTGETYNEQFF
TGCGCCAGCAGCCAGACTACAGGGGAAACGTACAATGAGCAGTTCTTC
>TRBD1|NA|TRBJ1-1|TRBV9
CASSATVGGGDTEAFF
TGTGCCAGCAGCGCAACGGTAGGGGGCGGGGACACTGAAGCTTTCTTT
>NA|NA|TRBJ1-6|TRBV7-3
CASSLSGGNSPLHF
TGTGCCAGCAGCTTAAGTGGGGGGAATTCACCCCTCCACTTT
>TRBD1|NA|TRBJ1-5|TRBV6-4
CASTGQGGQPQHF
TGTGCCAGCACCGGACAGGGCGGTCAGCCCCAGCATTTT
>NA|NA|TRBJ1-4|TRBV6-5
CASSSGGEGNEKLFF
TGTGCCAGCAGTTCGGGGGGGGAAGGTAATGAAAAACTGTTTTTT
>TRBD1|once|TRBJ2-3|TRBV28
CASSPDRGLDTQYF
TGTGCCAGCAGTCCGGACAGGGGGCTCGATACGCAGTATTTT
>TRBD1|NA|TRBJ2-7|TRBV6-2/TRBV6-3
CASSDPGQGWGYEQYF
TGTGCCAGCAGTGATCCGGGACAGGGGTGGGGATACGAGCAGTACTTC
>NA|NA|TRBJ2-3|TRBV11-2
CASSLVGALYADTQYF
TGTGCCAGCAGCTTAGTAGGGGCCCTATACGCAGATACGCAGTATTTT
>NA|NA|TRBJ2-1|TRBV7-9
CASSPSGGAIYEQFF
TGTGCCAGCAGCCCGTCTGGGGGGGCGATTTATGAGCAGTTCTTC
>NA|NA|TRBJ2-2|TRBV7-2
CASSFPGNTGELFF
TGTGCCAGCAGCTTCCCGGGGAACACCGGGGAGCTGTTTTTT
>NA|once|TRBJ1-2|TRBV6-5
CASRGAGSSNYGYTF
TGTGCCAGCAGGGGGGCCGGGTCTTCTAACTATGGCTACACCTTC
>TRBD2|NA|TRBJ2-5|TRBV2
CASGAGTIRKTQYF
TGTGCCAGCGGGGCCGGGACTATTCGGAAGACCCAGTACTTC
>NA|NA|TRBJ2-2|TRBV21-1
CASHGRYSWGDEGGELFF
TGTGCCAGCCACGGGAGGTATTCGTGGGGAGACGAGGGCGGGGAGCTGTTTTTT
>NA|NA|TRBJ2-3|TRBV14
CASSPGFGVRGTDTQYF
TGTGCCAGCAGCCCGGGGTTCGGGGTCCGGGGCACAGATACGCAGTATTTT
>NA|NA|TRBJ1-5|TRBV2
CASKTGHGNQPQHF
TGTGCCAGCAAGACGGGACACGGTAATCAGCCCCAGCATTTT
>NA|NA|TRBJ1-6|TRBV21-1
CASTPEQGTFNSPLHF
TGTGCCAGCACCCCAGAGCAGGGAACGTTTAATTCACCCCTCCACTTT
>NA|NA|TRBJ1-1|TRBV18
CASSPPYTDVAFF
TGTGCCAGCTCACCGCCATATACAGATGTAGCTTTCTTT
>TRBD2|once|TRBJ2-5|TRBV5-8
CASNGGVDQETQYF
TGTGCCAGCAACGGGGGGGTTGACCAAGAGACCCAGTACTTC
>NA|NA|TRBJ1-1|TRBV6-2/TRBV6-3
CASSSVYREAFF
TGTGCCAGCAGTTCCGTTTATCGGGAAGCTTTCTTT
>NA|NA|TRBJ1-1|TRBV29-1
CSATRQKNTEAFF
TGCAGCGCCACCCGTCAGAAGAACACTGAAGCTTTCTTT
>NA|NA|TRBJ2-1|TRBV6-5
CASILGYNEQFF
TGTGCCAGCATCCTCGGTTACAATGAGCAGTTCTTC
>NA|NA|TRBJ2-3|TRBV4-2
CASSQKRNTDTQYF
TGTGCCAGCAGCCAGAAGAGAAACACAGATACGCAGTATTTT
>NA|NA|TRBJ2-6|TRBV6-5
CASSPLGSGANVLTF
TGTGCCAGCAGCCCCCTCGGTTCTGGGGCCAACGTCCTGACTTTC
>TRBD2|NA|TRBJ2-3|TRBV30
CAWAGADTQYF
TGTGCCTGGGCGGGGGCAGATACGCAGTATTTT
>TRBD1|once|TRBJ2-1|TRBV18
CASSGQGRMNEQFF
TGTGCCAGCTCGGGACAGGGGCGGATGAATGAGCAGTTCTTC
>NA|NA|TRBJ1-2|TRBV19
CASSIQGLYGYTF
TGTGCCAGTAGTATACAGGGGTTGTATGGCTACACCTTC
>NA|NA|TRBJ1-2|TRBV5-1
CASSSDSYGYTF
TGCGCCAGCAGCTCGGACAGCTATGGCTACACCTTC
>NA|NA|TRBJ1-1|TRBV7-2
CASRYGGGTEAFF
TGTGCCAGCAGGTACGGGGGTGGCACTGAAGCTTTCTTT
>NA|once|TRBJ2-6|TRBV18
CASSPNLGANVLTF
TGTGCCAGCTCACCTAATCTAGGGGCCAACGTCCTGACTTTC
>NA|NA|TRBJ2-1|TRBV21-1
CASSTRTGWPTEQFF
TGTGCCAGCAGCACTCGGACAGGGTGGCCTACTGAGCAGTTCTTC